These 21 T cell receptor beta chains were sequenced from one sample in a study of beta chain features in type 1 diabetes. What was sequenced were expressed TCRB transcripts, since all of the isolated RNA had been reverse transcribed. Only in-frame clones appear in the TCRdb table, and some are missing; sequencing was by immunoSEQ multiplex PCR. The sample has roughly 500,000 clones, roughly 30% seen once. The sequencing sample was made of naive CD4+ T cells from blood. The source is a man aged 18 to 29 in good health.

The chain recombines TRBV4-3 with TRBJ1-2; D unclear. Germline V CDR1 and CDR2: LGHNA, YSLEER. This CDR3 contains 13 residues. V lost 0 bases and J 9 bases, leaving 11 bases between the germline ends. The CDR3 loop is CASSQDLRESYTF. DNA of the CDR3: TGCGCCAGCAGCCAAGATCTTCGAGAGAGCTACACCTTC.

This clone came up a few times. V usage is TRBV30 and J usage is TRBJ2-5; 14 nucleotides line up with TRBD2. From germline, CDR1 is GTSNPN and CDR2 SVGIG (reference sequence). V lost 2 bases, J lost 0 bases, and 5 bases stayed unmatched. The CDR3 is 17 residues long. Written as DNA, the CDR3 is TGTGCCTGGAGTCCTGGGACTAGCGGGAGCAACCAAGAGACCCAGTACTTC. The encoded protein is CAWSPGTSGSNQETQYF.

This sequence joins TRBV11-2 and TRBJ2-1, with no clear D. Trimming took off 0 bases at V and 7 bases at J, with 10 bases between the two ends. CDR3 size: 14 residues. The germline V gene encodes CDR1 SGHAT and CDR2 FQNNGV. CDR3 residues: CASSLEADLNEQFF. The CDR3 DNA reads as TGTGCCAGCAGCTTAGAGGCTGACTTGAATGAGCAGTTCTTC.

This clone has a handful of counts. CDR3 residues: CAWSDRKPNQPQHF. CDR3 nucleotide sequence: TGTGCCTGGAGTGATAGGAAGCCAAATCAGCCCCAGCATTTT. The J gene is TRBJ1-5, the V gene TRBV30; no definite D call. Germline V gene data show CDR1 as GTSNPN and CDR2 as SVGIG (reference sequence). Deletions cut 1 base from V and 4 bases from J, with 11 bases between. This CDR3 contains 14 residues.

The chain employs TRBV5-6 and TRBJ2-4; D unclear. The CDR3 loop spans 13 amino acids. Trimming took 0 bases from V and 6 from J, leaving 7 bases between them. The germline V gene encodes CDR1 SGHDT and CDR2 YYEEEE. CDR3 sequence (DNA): TGTGCCAGCAGCTTGGAGGCGGTAAACATTCAGTACTTC. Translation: CASSLEAVNIQYF. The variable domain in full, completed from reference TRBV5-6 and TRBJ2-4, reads DAGVTQSPTHLIKTRGQQVTLRCSPKSGHDTVSWYQQALGQGPQFIFQYYEEEERQRGNFPDRFSGHQFPNYSSELNVNALLLGDSALYLCASSLEAVNIQYFGAGTRLSVL.

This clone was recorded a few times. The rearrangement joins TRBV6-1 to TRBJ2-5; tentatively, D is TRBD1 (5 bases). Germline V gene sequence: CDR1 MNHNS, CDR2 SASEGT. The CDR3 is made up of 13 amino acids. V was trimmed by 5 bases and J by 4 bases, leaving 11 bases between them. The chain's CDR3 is CASSILGRETQYF. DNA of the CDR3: TGTGCCAGCAGTATTCTGGGGCGAGAGACCCAGTACTTC.

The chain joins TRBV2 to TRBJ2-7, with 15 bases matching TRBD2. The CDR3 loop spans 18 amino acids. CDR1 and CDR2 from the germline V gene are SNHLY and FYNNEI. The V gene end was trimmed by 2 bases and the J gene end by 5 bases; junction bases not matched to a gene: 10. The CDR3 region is CASSERLWTSGRANEQYF. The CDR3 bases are TGTGCCAGCAGTGAAAGGTTATGGACTAGCGGGAGGGCCAACGAGCAGTACTTC.

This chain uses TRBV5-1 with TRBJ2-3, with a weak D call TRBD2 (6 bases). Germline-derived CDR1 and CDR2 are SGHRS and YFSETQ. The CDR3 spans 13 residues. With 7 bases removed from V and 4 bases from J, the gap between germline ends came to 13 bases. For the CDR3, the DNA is TGCGCCAGCTTAGCGGAGTGGCCAGATACGCAGTATTTT. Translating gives CASLAEWPDTQYF.

The CDR3 coding sequence is TGTGCCAGCAGCACGATTTACGAGCAGTACTTC. It is translated as CASSTIYEQYF. The chain links TRBV21-1 to TRBJ2-7. TRBV21-1 is a documented pseudogene. The CDR3 runs 11 residues.

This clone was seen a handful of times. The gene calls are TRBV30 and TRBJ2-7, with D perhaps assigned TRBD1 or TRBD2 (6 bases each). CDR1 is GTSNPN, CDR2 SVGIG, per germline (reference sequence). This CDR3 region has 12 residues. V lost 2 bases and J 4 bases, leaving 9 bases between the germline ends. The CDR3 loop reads CAWSRGQYEQYF. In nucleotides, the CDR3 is TGTGCCTGGAGTCGGGGGCAGTACGAGCAGTACTTC.

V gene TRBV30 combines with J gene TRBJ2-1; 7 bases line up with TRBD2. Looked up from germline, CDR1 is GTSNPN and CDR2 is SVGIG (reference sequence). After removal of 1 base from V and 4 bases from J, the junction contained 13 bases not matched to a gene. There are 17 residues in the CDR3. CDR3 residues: CAWSATRTSGTYNEQFF. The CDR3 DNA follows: TGTGCCTGGAGTGCAACTCGAACCAGCGGGACGTACAATGAGCAGTTCTTC.

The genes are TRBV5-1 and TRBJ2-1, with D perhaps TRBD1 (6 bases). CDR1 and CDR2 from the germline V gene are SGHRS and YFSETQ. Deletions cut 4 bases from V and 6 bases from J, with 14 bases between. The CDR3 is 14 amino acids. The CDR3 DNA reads TGCGCCAGCAGCGCCCGACAGGAGTTCAATGAGCAGTTCTTC. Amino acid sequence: CASSARQEFNEQFF.

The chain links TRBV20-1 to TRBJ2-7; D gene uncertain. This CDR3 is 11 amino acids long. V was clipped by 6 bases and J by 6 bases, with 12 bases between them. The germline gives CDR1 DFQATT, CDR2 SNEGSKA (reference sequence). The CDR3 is CSAPYFGEQYF. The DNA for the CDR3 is TGCAGTGCGCCTTACTTCGGCGAGCAGTACTTC.

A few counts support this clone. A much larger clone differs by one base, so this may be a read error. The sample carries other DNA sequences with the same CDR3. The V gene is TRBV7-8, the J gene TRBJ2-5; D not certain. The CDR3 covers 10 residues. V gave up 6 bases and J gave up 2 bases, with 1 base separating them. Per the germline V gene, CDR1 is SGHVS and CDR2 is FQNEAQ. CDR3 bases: TGTGCCAGCAGTCAAGAGACCCAGTACTTC. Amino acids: CASSQETQYF.

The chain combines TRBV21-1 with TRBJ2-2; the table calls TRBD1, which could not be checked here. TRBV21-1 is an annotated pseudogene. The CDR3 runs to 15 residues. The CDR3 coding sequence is TGTGCCAGCAGCATTGGGACAGGGGGATCCGGGGAGCTGTTTTTT. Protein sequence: CASSIGTGGSGELFF.

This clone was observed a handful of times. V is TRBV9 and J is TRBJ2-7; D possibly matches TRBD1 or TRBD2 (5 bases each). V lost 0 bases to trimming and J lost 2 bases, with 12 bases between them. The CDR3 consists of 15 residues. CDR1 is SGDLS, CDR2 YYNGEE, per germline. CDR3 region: CASSVEGTRAYEQYF. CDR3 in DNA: TGTGCCAGCAGCGTAGAGGGGACGCGAGCCTACGAGCAGTACTTC.

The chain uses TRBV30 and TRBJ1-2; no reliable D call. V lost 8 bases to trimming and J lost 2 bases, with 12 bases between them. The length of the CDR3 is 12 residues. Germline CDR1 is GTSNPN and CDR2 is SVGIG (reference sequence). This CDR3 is CASQVRNYGYTF. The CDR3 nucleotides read TGTGCCAGTCAGGTTCGGAACTATGGCTACACCTTC.

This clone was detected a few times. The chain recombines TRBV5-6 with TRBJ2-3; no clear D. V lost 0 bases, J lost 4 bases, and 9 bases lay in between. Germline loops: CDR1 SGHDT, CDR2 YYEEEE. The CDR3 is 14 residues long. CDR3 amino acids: CASSLDRMSDTQYF. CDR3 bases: TGTGCCAGCAGCTTGGACCGGATGTCAGATACGCAGTATTTT.

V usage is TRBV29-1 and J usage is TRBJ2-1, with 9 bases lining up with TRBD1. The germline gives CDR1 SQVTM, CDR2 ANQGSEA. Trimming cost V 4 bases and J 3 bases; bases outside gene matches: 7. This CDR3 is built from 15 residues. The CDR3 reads CSVGVQGAGYNEQFF. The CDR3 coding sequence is TGCAGCGTTGGGGTACAGGGGGCCGGCTACAATGAGCAGTTCTTC.

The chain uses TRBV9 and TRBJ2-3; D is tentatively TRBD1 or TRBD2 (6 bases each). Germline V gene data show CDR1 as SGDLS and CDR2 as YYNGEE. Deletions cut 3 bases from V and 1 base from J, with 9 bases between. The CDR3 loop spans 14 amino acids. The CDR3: CASSAGGRTDTQYF. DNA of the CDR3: TGTGCCAGCAGCGCCGGGGGCCGCACAGATACGCAGTATTTT.

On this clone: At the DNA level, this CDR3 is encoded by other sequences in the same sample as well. The DNA of the CDR3 is TGCAGTGCCCAAACCTACGAGCAGTACTTC. Translating it yields CSAQTYEQYF. The chain carries TRBV20-1 and TRBJ2-7, with D unclear. The CDR3 is 10 residues long. V lost 6 bases and J lost 2, with 5 bases in between. Germline V gene data show CDR1 as DFQATT and CDR2 as SNEGSKA (reference sequence).